The subject of this entry is one T cell receptor (beta chain). Its antigen remains unidentified. The protocol was immunoSEQ multiplex PCR, while the TCRdb copy is restricted to in-frame clones and leaves out a portion. The sample holds about 130,000 clones, over 80% seen once. This record belongs to a study of T cell responses to AZD1222 COVID-19 vaccine. The study's findings and limits: Two doses of AZD1222 preceded a rise in Spike-specific TCR breadth and depth. The donor group comprised mostly white British people and more females; the analysis possibly underestimated clonal diversity. Spike-spanning, vaccine-associated CD4 TCRs were dominant at 160-218 and 743-854. Baseline antibody screening turned up just a handful of seropositive AZD1222 recipients.

The CDR3 loop spans 13 amino acids. V dropped 5 bases and J dropped 10 bases, with 17 bases sitting between them. The germline V gene has CDR1 MNHEY and CDR2 SVGEGT. The rearrangement joins TRBV6-2 or TRBV6-3 to TRBJ1-1, with D maybe TRBD1 (5 bases). Specimen: peripheral blood, collected 28 days after the second AZD1222 dose. This TCR derives from an adult who received the AZD1222 COVID-19 vaccine. The CDR3 nucleotides read TGTGCCAGCAGTACTGGGACCCGGAGGCCAGCTTTCTTT. This codes for CASSTGTRRPAFF.